Sequencing of this TCR beta chain was carried out in a study of T cell responses to AZD1222 COVID-19 vaccine. Findings of the study overall: In a largely white British group with more females than males, clonal diversity was possibly underestimated.

The repertoire was sequenced with immunoSEQ multiplex PCR; TCRdb's copy has only in-frame clones and lacks some. The sample holds about 100,000 clones; roughly 84% are singletons and the top ten take about 17%. This CDR3 has 15 residues. Germline CDR1 is GTSNPN and CDR2 is SVGIG (reference sequence). Trimming stripped 4 bases from V and 2 bases from J, with 15 bases between. As regards this clone: As yet, its antigen is unknown.

Source: peripheral blood, taken on day 0 of AZD1222 vaccination. The chain carries TRBV30 and TRBJ1-5; unclear D gene. The sequence was collected from an adult in good health. CDR3 region: CAWNGGVSGNQPQHF. CDR3 coding DNA: TGTGCCTGGAATGGCGGGGTCAGTGGCAATCAGCCCCAGCATTTT.